The 10 T cell receptor beta chains below all came from one sample that was sequenced in a study of OX40 agonist ivuxolimab in advanced cancers. The method was immunoSEQ multiplex PCR; TCRdb's version includes in-frame clones alone and lacks a portion of them. The sample includes approximately 76,000 clones, around nine tenths of them seen just once. Sequenced material: CD4+ or CD8+ T cells sorted from blood, taken in a trial of the OX40 agonist ivuxolimab. These receptors all come from an adult with an advanced solid tumor such as melanoma, head and neck, liver or kidney cancer.

The chain links TRBV5-1 to TRBJ2-3; TRBD1 is a possible D gene (5 bases). Germline CDR1 SGHRS, CDR2 YFSETQ. This CDR3 comprises 15 residues. V lost 3 bases and J lost 0, with 11 bases in between. The CDR3 nucleotides read TGCGCCAGCAGCTCGAGACAGACTAGCACAGATACGCAGTATTTT. It codes for CASSSRQTSTDTQYF.

The chain combines TRBV19 with TRBJ2-3; D possibly matches TRBD1 or TRBD2 (5 bases each). CDR1 LNHDA and CDR2 SQIVND come from the germline V gene (reference sequence). The CDR3 is 14 residues long. V was clipped by 3 bases and J by 4 bases, with 11 bases between them. The CDR3 DNA reads TGTGCCAGTAGTATTAGGGGAGACCCAGATACGCAGTATTTT. Amino acids: CASSIRGDPDTQYF.

The V and J genes are TRBV11-3 and TRBJ1-1; the D is unclear. Trimming pared 5 bases from V and 11 bases from J, leaving 18 bases between. From germline, CDR1 is SGHNT and CDR2 YENEEA. The CDR3 length is 13 residues. The CDR3 is CASSPGPTLGAFF. The DNA of the CDR3 is TGTGCCAGCAGCCCTGGGCCTACCTTGGGGGCTTTCTTT.

This chain uses TRBV30 with TRBJ2-1, with D maybe TRBD1 (5 bases). V lost 0 bases to trimming and J lost 7 bases, with 16 bases between them. Germline CDR1 reads GTSNPN; CDR2 reads SVGIG (reference sequence). This CDR3 spans 15 amino acids. This CDR3 is CAWSVGVLKGNEQFF. CDR3 nucleotides: TGTGCCTGGAGTGTAGGGGTACTAAAAGGGAATGAGCAGTTCTTC.

The V call is TRBV4-1, the J call TRBJ1-4, with a tentative D call TRBD1 (6 bases). This CDR3 has 18 amino acids. V gave up 0 bases and J gave up 8 bases, with 22 bases separating them. Germline V gene lookup returns CDR1 MGHRA and CDR2 YSYEKL. CDR3 DNA sequence: TGCGCCAGCAGCCAAGACTCCGGACAGTTTAATAGTGACGAAAAACTGTTTTTT. Residues: CASSQDSGQFNSDEKLFF.

As DNA, the CDR3 is TGTGCCAGCAGCCCCCCCGGGGGAGCGGGAAGGAATGAGCAGTTCTTC. Amino acid sequence: CASSPPGGAGRNEQFF. The chain joins TRBV5-4 to TRBJ2-1; the match to TRBD2 covers 7 bases. The CDR3 extends over 16 amino acids. Looked up from germline, CDR1 is SGHNT and CDR2 is YYREEE (reference sequence). The junction had 14 bases not matched to a gene; V was cut back by 4 bases and J by 7 bases.

The CDR3 DNA is TGTGCCAGCAGCCCGGGACAGTGGTACGAGCAGTACTTC. It specifies CASSPGQWYEQYF. J is TRBJ2-7 and V is TRBV2; 7 nucleotides align to TRBD1. Germline V CDR1 and CDR2: SNHLY, FYNNEI. J gave up 4 bases and V 6 bases, and 6 bases lay outside the gene matches. The CDR3 contains 13 residues.

This chain joins TRBV9 and TRBJ1-1; D unresolved. V lost 2 bases and J 6 bases, leaving 11 bases between the germline ends. This CDR3 region has 13 residues. Germline V lookup: CDR1 SGDLS, CDR2 YYNGEE. The CDR3 DNA follows: TGTGCCAGCAGCGTCTTCGTTGGGGCTGAAGCTTTCTTT. This gives the protein CASSVFVGAEAFF.

This chain connects TRBV2 to TRBJ2-6; D remains unclear. The CDR3 runs 15 residues. Between the trimmed V and J ends, which lost 7 bases and 0 bases, there was a span of 10 bases. The germline V gene encodes CDR1 SNHLY and CDR2 FYNNEI. In nucleotides, the CDR3 is TGTGCCAGCATAAGTGGGTTCTCTGGGGCCAACGTCCTGACTTTC. Its translation is CASISGFSGANVLTF.

The chain combines TRBV6-5 with TRBJ1-2; unclear D gene. V gave up 0 bases and J gave up 5 bases, with 7 bases separating them. The CDR3 runs 13 residues. Germline values: CDR1 MNHEY, CDR2 SVGAGI. This CDR3 is CASSYSIIYGYTF. The CDR3 region has the DNA TGTGCCAGCAGTTACTCGATTATTTATGGCTACACCTTC.